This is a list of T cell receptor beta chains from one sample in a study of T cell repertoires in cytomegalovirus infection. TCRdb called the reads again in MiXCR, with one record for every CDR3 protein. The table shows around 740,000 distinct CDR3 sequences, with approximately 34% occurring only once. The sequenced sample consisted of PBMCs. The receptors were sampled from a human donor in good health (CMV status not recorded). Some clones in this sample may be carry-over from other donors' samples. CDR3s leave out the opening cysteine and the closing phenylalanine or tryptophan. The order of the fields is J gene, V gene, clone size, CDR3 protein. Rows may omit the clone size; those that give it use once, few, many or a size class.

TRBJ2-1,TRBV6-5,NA,ASSYLSSRSGEQF
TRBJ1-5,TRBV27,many,ASSLVGASNQPQH
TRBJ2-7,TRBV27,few,ASRPVGGRSYEQY
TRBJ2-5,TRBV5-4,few,ASSFPGLAAQETQY
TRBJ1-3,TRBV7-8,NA,ASSLQGYSGNTIY
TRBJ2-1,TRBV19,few,ASSIRVAGSYNEQF
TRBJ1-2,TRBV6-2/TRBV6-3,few,ASSYTATGVTANYGYT
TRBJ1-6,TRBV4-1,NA,ASSQPPDSYNSPLH
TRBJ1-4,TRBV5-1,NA,ASSLGRPGQANEKLF
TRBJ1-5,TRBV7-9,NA,ASSPPGYYQPQH
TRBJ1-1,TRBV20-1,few,TLGQGRGMNTEAF
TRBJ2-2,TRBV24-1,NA,ATSDFRTGGTGELF
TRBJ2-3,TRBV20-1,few,SAFTGTSTDTQY
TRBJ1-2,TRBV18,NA,ASSPPLLNYGYT
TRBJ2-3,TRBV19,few,ASGGLAGGVGTDTQY
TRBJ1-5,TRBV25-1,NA,ASSGQGGHQPQH
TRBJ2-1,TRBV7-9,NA,ASSFYRGGNEQF
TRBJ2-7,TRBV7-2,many,ASSLGGEGLAGVNIYEQY